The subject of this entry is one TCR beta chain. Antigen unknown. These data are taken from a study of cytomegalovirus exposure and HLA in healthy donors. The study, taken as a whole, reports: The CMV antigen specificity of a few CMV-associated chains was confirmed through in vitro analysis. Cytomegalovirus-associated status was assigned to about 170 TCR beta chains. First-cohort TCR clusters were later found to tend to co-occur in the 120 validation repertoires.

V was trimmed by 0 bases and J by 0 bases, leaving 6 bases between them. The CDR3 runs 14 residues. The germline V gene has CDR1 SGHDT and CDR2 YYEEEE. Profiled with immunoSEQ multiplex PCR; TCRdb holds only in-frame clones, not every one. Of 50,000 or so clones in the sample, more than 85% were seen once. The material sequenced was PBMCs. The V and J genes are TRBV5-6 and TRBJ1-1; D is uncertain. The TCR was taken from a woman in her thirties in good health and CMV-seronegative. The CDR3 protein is CASSLEQLNTEAFF. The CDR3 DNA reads TGTGCCAGCAGCTTGGAACAGTTGAACACTGAAGCTTTCTTT.